The clone carrying this T cell receptor (beta chain) was picked up a small number of times. The target antigen is unknown. cDNA synthesis used the whole RNA isolate, giving expressed TCRB sequences. The table came from immunoSEQ multiplex PCR; TCRdb's copy has only in-frame clones and leaves some out. Altogether hundreds of thousands of clones are present, 10% to 12% being singletons, with the ten largest covering approximately 0.045%. This sample was taken from a study of beta chain features in type 1 diabetes. The overall study: Across the samples, roughly 98 million sorted cells were examined in total. Study-wide results and caveats: High TCR expression in some cells could lead to their over-representation in cDNA sequencing.

The CDR3 spans 13 residues. Germline CDR1 reads SQVTM; CDR2 reads ANQGSEA. J gave up 5 bases and V 4 bases, and 1 base lay outside the gene matches. The chain has TRBV29-1 and TRBJ1-5; TRBD1 agrees at 11 bases. Input material: naive CD4+ T cells from blood. This TCR was sampled from a woman between 18 and 29 years old in good health. CDR3 in DNA: TGCAGCGTTGGGACAGGGGGCGATCAGCCCCAGCATTTT. Protein product: CSVGTGGDQPQHF. Together with reference TRBV29-1 and TRBJ1-5, the CDR3 gives the full variable domain: SAVISQKPSRDICQRGTSLTIQCQVDSQVTMMFWYRQQPGQSLTLIATANQGSEATYESGFVIDKFPISRPNLTFSTLTVSNMSPEDSSIYLCSVGTGGDQPQHFGDGTRLSIL.